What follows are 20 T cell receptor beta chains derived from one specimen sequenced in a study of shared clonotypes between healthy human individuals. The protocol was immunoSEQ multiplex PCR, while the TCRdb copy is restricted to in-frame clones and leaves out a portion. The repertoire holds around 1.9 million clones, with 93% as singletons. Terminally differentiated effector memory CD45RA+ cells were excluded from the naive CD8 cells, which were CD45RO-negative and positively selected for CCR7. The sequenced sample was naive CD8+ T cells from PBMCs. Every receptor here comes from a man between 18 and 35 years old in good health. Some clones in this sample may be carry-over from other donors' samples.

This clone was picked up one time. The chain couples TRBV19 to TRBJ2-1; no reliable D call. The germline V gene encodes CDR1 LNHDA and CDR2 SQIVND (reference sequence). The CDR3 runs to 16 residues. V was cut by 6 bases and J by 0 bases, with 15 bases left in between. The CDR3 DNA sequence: TGTGCCAGTAGCCTGGGCCGTTATAGCTCCTACAATGAGCAGTTCTTC. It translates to CASSLGRYSSYNEQFF.

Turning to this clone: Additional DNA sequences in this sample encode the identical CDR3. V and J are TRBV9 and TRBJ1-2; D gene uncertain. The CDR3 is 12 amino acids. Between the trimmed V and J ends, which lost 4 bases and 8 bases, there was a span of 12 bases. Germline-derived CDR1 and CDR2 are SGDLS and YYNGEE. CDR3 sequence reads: CASSPPGYGYTF. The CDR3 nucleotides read TGTGCCAGCAGCCCTCCGGGCTACGGCTACACCTTC. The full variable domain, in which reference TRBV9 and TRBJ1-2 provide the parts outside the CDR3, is DSGVTQTPKHLITATGQRVTLRCSPRSGDLSVYWYQQSLDQGLQFLIQYYNGEERAKGNILERFSAQQFPDLHSELNLSSLELGDSALYFCASSPPGYGYTFGSGTRLTVV.

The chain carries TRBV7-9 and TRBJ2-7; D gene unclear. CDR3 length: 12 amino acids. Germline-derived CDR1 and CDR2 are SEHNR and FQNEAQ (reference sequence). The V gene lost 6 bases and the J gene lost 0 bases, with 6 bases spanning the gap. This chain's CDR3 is CASRQDSYEQYF. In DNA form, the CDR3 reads TGTGCCAGCAGACAAGACTCCTACGAGCAGTACTTC.

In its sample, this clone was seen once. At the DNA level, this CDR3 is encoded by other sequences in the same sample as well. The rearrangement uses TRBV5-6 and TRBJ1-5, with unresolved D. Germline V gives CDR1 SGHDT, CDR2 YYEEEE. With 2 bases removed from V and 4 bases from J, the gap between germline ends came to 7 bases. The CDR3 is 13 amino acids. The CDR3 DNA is TGTGCCAGCAGCTTAGGAGCTAATCAGCCCCAGCATTTT. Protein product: CASSLGANQPQHF.

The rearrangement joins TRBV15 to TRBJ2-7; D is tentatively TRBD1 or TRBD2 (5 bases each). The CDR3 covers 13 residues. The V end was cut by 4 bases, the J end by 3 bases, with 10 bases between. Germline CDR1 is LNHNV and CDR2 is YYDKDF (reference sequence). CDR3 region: CATSKGRGYEQYF. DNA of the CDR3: TGTGCCACCAGCAAGGGACGGGGCTACGAGCAGTACTTC. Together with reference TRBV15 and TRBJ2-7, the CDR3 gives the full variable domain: DAMVIQNPRYQVTQFGKPVTLSCSQTLNHNVMYWYQQKSSQAPKLLFHYYDKDFNNEADTPDNFQSRRPNTSFCFLDIRSPGLGDTAMYLCATSKGRGYEQYFGPGTRLTVT.

The CDR3 DNA is TGTGCCAGTAGTATAGTGGCGGGGGCCCAGAACACCGGGGAGCTGTTTTTT. It specifies CASSIVAGAQNTGELFF. This chain connects TRBV19 to TRBJ2-2; D possibly corresponds to TRBD2 (7 bases). From germline, CDR1 is LNHDA and CDR2 SQIVND (reference sequence). V gave up 1 base and J gave up 1 base, with 13 bases separating them. This CDR3 is 17 amino acids long.

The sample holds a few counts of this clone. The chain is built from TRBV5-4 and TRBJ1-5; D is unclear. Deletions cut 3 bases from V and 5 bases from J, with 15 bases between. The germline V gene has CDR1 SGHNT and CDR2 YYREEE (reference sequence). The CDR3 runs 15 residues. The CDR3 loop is CASSSTPKQDQPQHF. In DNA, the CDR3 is TGTGCCAGCAGCTCCACGCCCAAGCAGGATCAGCCCCAGCATTTT.

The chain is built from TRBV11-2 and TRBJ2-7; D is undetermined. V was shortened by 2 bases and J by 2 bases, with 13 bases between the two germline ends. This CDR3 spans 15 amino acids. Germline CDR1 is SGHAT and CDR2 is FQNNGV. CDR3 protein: CASSLRVVAPYEQYF. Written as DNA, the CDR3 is TGTGCCAGCAGCTTAAGGGTAGTGGCCCCCTACGAGCAGTACTTC.

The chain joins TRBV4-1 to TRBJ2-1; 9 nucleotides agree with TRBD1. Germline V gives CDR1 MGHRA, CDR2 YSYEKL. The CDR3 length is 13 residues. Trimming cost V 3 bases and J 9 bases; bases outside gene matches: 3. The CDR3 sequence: CASSHNRGLEQFF. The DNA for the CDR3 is TGCGCCAGCAGCCATAACAGGGGGCTTGAGCAGTTCTTC.

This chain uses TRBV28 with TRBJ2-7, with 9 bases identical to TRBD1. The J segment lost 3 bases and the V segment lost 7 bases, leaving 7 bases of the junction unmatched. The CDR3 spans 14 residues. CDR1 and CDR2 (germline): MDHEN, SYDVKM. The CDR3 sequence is CASIPDRGNYEQYF. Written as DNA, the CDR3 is TGTGCCAGCATCCCGGACAGGGGCAACTACGAGCAGTACTTC.

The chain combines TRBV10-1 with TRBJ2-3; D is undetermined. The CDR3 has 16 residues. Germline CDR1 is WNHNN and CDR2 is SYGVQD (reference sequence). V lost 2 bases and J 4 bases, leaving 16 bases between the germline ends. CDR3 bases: TGCGCCAGCAGTGAGAAAACTGTGCGAGGCGCAGATACGCAGTATTTT. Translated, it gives CASSEKTVRGADTQYF.

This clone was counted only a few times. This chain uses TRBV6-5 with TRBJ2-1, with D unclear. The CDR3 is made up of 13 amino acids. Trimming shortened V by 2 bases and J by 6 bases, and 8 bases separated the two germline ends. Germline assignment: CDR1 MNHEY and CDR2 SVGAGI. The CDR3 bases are TGTGCCAGCAGTTACGGCCTCCCCAATGAGCAGTTCTTC. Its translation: CASSYGLPNEQFF.

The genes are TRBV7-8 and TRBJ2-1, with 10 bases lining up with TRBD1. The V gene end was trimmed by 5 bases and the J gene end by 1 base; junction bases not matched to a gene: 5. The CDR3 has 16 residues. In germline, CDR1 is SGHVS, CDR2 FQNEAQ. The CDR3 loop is CASSREGQGSYNEQFF. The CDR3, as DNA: TGTGCCAGCAGCCGAGAGGGACAGGGGTCCTACAATGAGCAGTTCTTC.

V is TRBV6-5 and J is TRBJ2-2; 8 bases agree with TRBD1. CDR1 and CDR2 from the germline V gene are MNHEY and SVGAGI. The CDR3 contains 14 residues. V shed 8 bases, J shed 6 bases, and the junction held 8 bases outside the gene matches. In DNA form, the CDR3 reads TGTGCCAGCCGGACAGGGCAAAGGGCCGGGGAGCTGTTTTTT. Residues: CASRTGQRAGELFF.

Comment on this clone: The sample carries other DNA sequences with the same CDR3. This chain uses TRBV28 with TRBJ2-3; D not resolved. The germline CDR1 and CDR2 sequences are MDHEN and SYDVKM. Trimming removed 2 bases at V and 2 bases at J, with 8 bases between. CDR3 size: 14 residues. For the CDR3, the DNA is TGTGCCAGCAGTTTAATAAGCGACACAGATACGCAGTATTTT. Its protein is CASSLISDTDTQYF.

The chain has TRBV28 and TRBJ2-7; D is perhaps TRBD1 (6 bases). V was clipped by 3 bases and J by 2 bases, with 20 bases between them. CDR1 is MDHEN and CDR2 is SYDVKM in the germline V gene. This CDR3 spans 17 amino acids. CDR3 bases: TGTGCCAGCAGTTTGGGGCTGGCCGGGACAACCACCTACGAGCAGTACTTC. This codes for CASSLGLAGTTTYEQYF.

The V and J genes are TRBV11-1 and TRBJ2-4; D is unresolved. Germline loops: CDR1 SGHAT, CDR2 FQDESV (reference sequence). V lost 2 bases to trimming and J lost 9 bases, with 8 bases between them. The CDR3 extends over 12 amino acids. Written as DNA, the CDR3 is TGTGCCAGCAGCTTATCCCTAGGCATTCAGTACTTC. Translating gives CASSLSLGIQYF. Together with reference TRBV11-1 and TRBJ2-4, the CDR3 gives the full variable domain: EAEVAQSPRYKITEKSQAVAFWCDPISGHATLYWYRQILGQGPELLVQFQDESVVDDSQLPKDRFSAERLKGVDSTLKIQPAELGDSAMYLCASSLSLGIQYFGAGTRLSVL.

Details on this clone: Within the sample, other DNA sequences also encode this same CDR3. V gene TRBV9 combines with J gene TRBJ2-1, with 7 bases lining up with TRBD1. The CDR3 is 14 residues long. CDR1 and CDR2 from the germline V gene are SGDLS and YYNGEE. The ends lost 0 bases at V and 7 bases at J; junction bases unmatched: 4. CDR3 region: CASSVGQGRNEQFF. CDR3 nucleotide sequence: TGTGCCAGCAGCGTAGGACAGGGTCGGAATGAGCAGTTCTTC.

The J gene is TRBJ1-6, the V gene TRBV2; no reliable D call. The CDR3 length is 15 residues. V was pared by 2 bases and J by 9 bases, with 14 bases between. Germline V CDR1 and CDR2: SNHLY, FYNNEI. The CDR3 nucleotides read TGTGCCAGCAGTGAAAGGGCCCAGGCCATTTCACCCCTCCACTTT. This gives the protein CASSERAQAISPLHF.

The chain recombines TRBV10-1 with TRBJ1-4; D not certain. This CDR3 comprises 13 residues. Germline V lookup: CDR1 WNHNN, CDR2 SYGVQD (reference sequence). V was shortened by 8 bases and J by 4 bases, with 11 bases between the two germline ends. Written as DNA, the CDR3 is TGCGCCAGCCTAAGACATTATAATGAAAAACTGTTTTTT. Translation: CASLRHYNEKLFF.